What follows describes a single T cell receptor (beta chain). The sample originates from a study of technical replicates of blood from several donors. This CDR3 contains 15 residues. Germline trimming cut 4 bases from V and 5 bases from J; bases unmatched to any gene: 10. The germline gives CDR1 SGHNT, CDR2 YYREEE (reference sequence). Only in-frame clones appear in the TCRdb table, and some are missing; sequencing was by immunoSEQ multiplex PCR. The sample contains around 84,000 clones, roughly 98% of which appear only once. This TCR derives from a human donor in good health. The chain has TRBV5-4 and TRBJ1-2; 8 bases fit TRBD1. Sequencing input: T cells isolated from PBMCs. The CDR3 spells CASSRLTQGAYGYTF. CDR3 sequence (DNA): TGTGCCAGCAGCCGATTAACTCAGGGGGCGTATGGCTACACCTTC.